This T cell receptor beta chain was recorded in a study of blood T cell repertoires in COVID-19. The wider study: PBMCs, B-cell-depleted T cells, or T cells provided the cDNA or gDNA that made up the material.

Assay used: immunoSEQ multiplex PCR; TCRdb lists only in-frame clones, some missing. This table has 60,000 to 80,000 clones, over 75% appearing once. This clonotype was obtained from a human donor in a cohort sampled during active COVID-19. The sample consisted of peripheral blood.

The CDR3 DNA is TGCGCCAGCAGCCATGGAACAGGTGACCCTAGGAATGAGCAGTTCTTC. Translating gives CASSHGTGDPRNEQFF. The chain employs TRBV4-3 and TRBJ2-1; possibly TRBD1 for D (5 bases). This CDR3 has 16 residues. Per the germline V gene, CDR1 is LGHNA and CDR2 is YSLEER. The V and J ends lost 3 bases and 7 bases respectively, with 19 bases between them.